The 24 T cell receptor beta chains listed next were all sequenced from one sample in a study of blood T cell repertoires in COVID-19. TCRdb's copy holds only in-frame clones and misses some; the assay was immunoSEQ multiplex PCR. The repertoire includes over 200,000 clones, approximately 91% of them detected once, and around 0.7% sits in the top ten. The sequenced sample was peripheral blood. The receptors originated from a human donor in a cohort sampled during active COVID-19.

This clone was seen only once. The chain employs TRBV6-5 and TRBJ1-2; tentative D call: TRBD1 (6 bases). Germline CDR1 and CDR2: MNHEY and SVGAGI. There are 13 residues in the CDR3. Trimming left V 6 bases short and J 6 bases short, with 14 bases between. The chain's CDR3 is CASSPGVFHGYTF. The CDR3 DNA reads as TGTGCCAGCAGCCCAGGGGTATTTCATGGCTACACCTTC.

The chain carries TRBV5-8 and TRBJ2-3; TRBD2 agrees at 9 bases. Germline assignment: CDR1 SGHTS and CDR2 YDEGEE. This CDR3 is 18 amino acids long. The ends lost 4 bases at V and 3 bases at J; junction bases unmatched: 15. CDR3 residues: CASSPSSGIVLSTDTQYF. The CDR3 DNA sequence: TGTGCCAGCAGCCCGTCTAGCGGGATCGTTCTAAGTACAGATACGCAGTATTTT.

This chain connects TRBV5-4 to TRBJ2-1; 7 bases match TRBD2. The V gene end was trimmed by 4 bases and the J gene end by 8 bases; junction bases not matched to a gene: 6. The germline CDR1 and CDR2 sequences are SGHNT and YYREEE (reference sequence). There are 13 residues in the CDR3. The CDR3 DNA follows: TGTGCCAGCAGCCAGACTAGCAGCGATGAGCAGTTCTTC. Protein: CASSQTSSDEQFF.

This clone was detected only a few times. The V call is TRBV29-1, the J call TRBJ2-6; D may be TRBD1 (6 bases). CDR1 and CDR2 (germline): SQVTM, ANQGSEA. This CDR3 region has 14 residues. V lost 6 bases, J lost 1 base, and 10 bases lay in between. This chain's CDR3 is CSVTRGSGANVLTF. CDR3 sequence (DNA): TGCAGCGTAACCAGGGGATCTGGGGCCAACGTCCTGACTTTC.

The rearrangement links TRBV19 to TRBJ1-2, with unresolved D. Germline V gives CDR1 LNHDA, CDR2 SQIVND (reference sequence). This CDR3 has 13 amino acids. The V end lost 8 bases, the J end lost 11 bases, and 21 bases lay between the germline ends. CDR3 sequence (DNA): TGTGCCAGTTACACCCTTTCAGCGGGTGGGTACACCTTC. Translating gives CASYTLSAGGYTF.

The chain couples TRBV6-4 to TRBJ2-1; 8 nucleotides align to TRBD1. Germline V CDR1 and CDR2: MRHNA, SNTAGT. The CDR3 is made up of 15 amino acids. Losses at the gene ends were 5 bases for V and 4 bases for J; bases not matched to a gene: 7. The CDR3 loop reads CASSPDRVLYNEQFF. The CDR3 coding sequence is TGTGCCAGCAGTCCGGACAGGGTCTTATACAATGAGCAGTTCTTC.

The chain links TRBV7-5 to TRBJ2-5; the D segment call TRBD2 is taken from the table without a DNA check. TRBV7-5 is shown as a pseudogene. The CDR3 loop spans 12 amino acids. The CDR3 loop is CVRSFPRETQYF. Written as DNA, the CDR3 is TGTGTCAGAAGCTTCCCTCGGGAGACCCAGTACTTC.

This chain links TRBV27 with TRBJ1-2, with no clear D. The CDR3 loop spans 13 amino acids. V was trimmed by 4 bases and J by 4 bases, leaving 10 bases between them. Germline V gene lookup returns CDR1 MNHEY and CDR2 SMNVEV (reference sequence). The DNA of the CDR3 is TGTGCCAGCAGTTCCGGTTGGGCCTATGGCTACACCTTC. Protein product: CASSSGWAYGYTF.

V is TRBV3-1 (or the pseudogene TRBV3-2) and J is TRBJ1-1; possibly TRBD1 for D (5 bases). The CDR3 length is 18 residues. Per germline, CDR1 LGHDT and CDR2 YNNKEL (reference sequence). Between the trimmed V and J ends, which lost 1 base and 4 bases, there was a span of 22 bases. The CDR3 region has the DNA TGTGCCAGCAGCCAAGCCTTAGGGGCCGGACCTATCTTCACTGAAGCTTTCTTT. As protein: CASSQALGAGPIFTEAFF.

The J gene is TRBJ1-4, the V gene TRBV25-1; possible D gene TRBD1, 6 bases. V gave up 6 bases and J gave up 8 bases, with 16 bases separating them. This CDR3 spans 14 amino acids. Germline CDR1 and CDR2: MGHDK and SYGVNS. CDR3 DNA sequence: TGTGCCAGCAGGCCGGACAGTTTGAAAGAAAAACTGTTTTTT. Translation: CASRPDSLKEKLFF. Supplemented by reference TRBV25-1 and TRBJ1-4, the full variable domain reads EADIYQTPRYLVIGTGKKITLECSQTMGHDKMYWYQQDPGMELHLIHYSYGVNSTEKGDLSSESTVSRIRTEHFPLTLESARPSHTSQYLCASRPDSLKEKLFFGSGTQLSVL.

The rearrangement uses TRBV11-1 and TRBJ2-7; no clear D gene. The CDR3 consists of 14 residues. The V end lost 2 bases, the J end lost 0 bases, and 8 bases lay between the germline ends. Germline values: CDR1 SGHAT, CDR2 FQDESV (reference sequence). The CDR3 DNA follows: TGTGCCAGCAGCTTACGACTTAGCTCCTACGAGCAGTACTTC. Translated, it gives CASSLRLSSYEQYF.

The chain couples TRBV11-1 to TRBJ2-7; D is ambiguous. V was cut by 4 bases and J by 2 bases, with 3 bases left in between. CDR1 SGHAT and CDR2 FQDESV come from the germline V gene (reference sequence). This CDR3 region has 11 residues. CDR3 bases: TGTGCCAGCAGCTCGGCCTACGAGCAGTACTTC. Protein sequence: CASSSAYEQYF.

The chain couples TRBV15 to TRBJ1-5; maybe TRBD1 (6 bases). V lost 9 bases, J lost 0 bases, and 15 bases lay in between. In germline, CDR1 is LNHNV, CDR2 YYDKDF (reference sequence). The CDR3 is 15 residues long. Here the CDR3 DNA reads TGTGCCACTCACCCCGGACAGTATAGCAATCAGCCCCAGCATTTT. Amino acids: CATHPGQYSNQPQHF.

The chain couples TRBV5-1 to TRBJ2-1; TRBD2 matches at 14 bases. Germline V lookup: CDR1 SGHRS, CDR2 YFSETQ. The CDR3 loop spans 15 amino acids. V gave up 4 bases and J gave up 8 bases; unmatched junction bases: 5. The DNA of the CDR3 is TGCGCCAGCAGCAGCGGGACTAGCGGGAGTGATGAGCAGTTCTTC. Translation gives CASSSGTSGSDEQFF. Full variable domain (outside the CDR3, taken from reference TRBV5-1 and TRBJ2-1): KAGVTQTPRYLIKTRGQQVTLSCSPISGHRSVSWYQQTPGQGLQFLFEYFSETQRNKGNFPGRFSGRQFSNSRSEMNVSTLELGDSALYLCASSSGTSGSDEQFFGPGTRLTVL.

The V gene is TRBV7-2, the J gene TRBJ1-1; D uncertain. The CDR3 length is 14 residues. Germline loops: CDR1 SGHTA, CDR2 FQGNSA. Between the trimmed V and J ends, which lost 2 bases and 4 bases, there was a span of 11 bases. The CDR3 DNA sequence: TGTGCCAGCAGCTTATCATTCGCGGGCACTGAAGCTTTCTTT. It translates to CASSLSFAGTEAFF.

This chain connects TRBV10-1 to TRBJ1-1; D possibly corresponds to TRBD1 (6 bases). With 0 bases removed from V and 10 bases from J, the gap between germline ends came to 12 bases. CDR1 is WNHNN and CDR2 is SYGVQD in the germline V gene (reference sequence). The CDR3 totals 13 residues. In DNA, the CDR3 is TGCGCCAGCAGTGAGTCCACAGGGTTTCCAGCTTTCTTT. Its translation is CASSESTGFPAFF.

The rearrangement links TRBV28 to TRBJ2-6; possible D gene TRBD1, 5 bases. The CDR3 length is 17 residues. Per germline, CDR1 MDHEN and CDR2 SYDVKM. The ends were cut back, 5 bases at V and 4 bases at J, with 18 bases in the middle. Here the CDR3 reads CASSPLGALSGANVLTF. CDR3 DNA: TGTGCCAGCAGTCCCTTAGGGGCGCTTTCCGGGGCCAACGTCCTGACTTTC.

This clone showed up just once. The chain combines TRBV9 with TRBJ2-7; 8 nucleotides line up with TRBD1. The germline V gene has CDR1 SGDLS and CDR2 YYNGEE. The length of the CDR3 is 14 residues. Losses at the gene ends were 4 bases for V and 2 bases for J; bases not matched to a gene: 5. DNA of the CDR3: TGTGCCAGCAGCAAGACAGGGGCCCCCTACGAGCAGTACTTC. It codes for CASSKTGAPYEQYF.

The chain recombines TRBV23-1 with TRBJ2-5, with a tentative D call TRBD2 (5 bases). TRBV23-1 is reported as an ORF; its role is uncertain. Trimming removed 3 bases from V and 2 bases from J, with 16 bases in between. The CDR3 covers 16 residues. The CDR3 DNA follows: TGCGCCAGCAGTCACCCCCGCGAGGGTAAACAAGAGACCCAGTACTTC. This encodes CASSHPREGKQETQYF.

The gene calls are TRBV12-2 and TRBJ1-1; TRBD1 is the table's D call and was not checked against the DNA. TRBV12-2 is an annotated pseudogene. The CDR3 runs 14 residues. The CDR3 DNA follows: TGTGCAAGTCGCTTGGACAGGGGGGTCACTGAAGCTTTCTTT. Amino acid sequence: CASRLDRGVTEAFF.

The V and J genes are TRBV7-2 and TRBJ2-3; 13 bases are a match to TRBD2. The CDR3 length is 17 residues. Germline CDR1 reads SGHTA; CDR2 reads FQGNSA. V trimming: 5 bases; J trimming: 2 bases; junction bases outside the gene matches: 7. The CDR3 loop reads CASSPTLAGGLTDTQYF. In DNA, the CDR3 is TGTGCCAGCAGCCCGACACTAGCGGGGGGGCTCACAGATACGCAGTATTTT.

This sequence joins TRBV7-2 and TRBJ1-2; D is unresolved. Germline CDR1 SGHTA, CDR2 FQGNSA. The V and J ends lost 5 bases and 0 bases respectively, with 19 bases between them. The CDR3 contains 17 residues. CDR3 amino acids: CASSATLYRSPNYGYTF. The CDR3 region has the DNA TGTGCCAGCAGCGCTACTCTCTATAGGAGTCCTAACTATGGCTACACCTTC.

V and J are TRBV10-3 and TRBJ2-1; 10 positions agree with TRBD2. The length of the CDR3 is 15 residues. Germline V gene lookup returns CDR1 ENHRY and CDR2 SYGVKD. V trimming: 8 bases; J trimming: 8 bases; junction bases outside the gene matches: 12. CDR3 loop: CAIGGEREGRYEQFF. In DNA form, the CDR3 reads TGTGCCATCGGGGGGGAGCGGGAGGGCCGCTATGAGCAGTTCTTC.

The chain employs TRBV27 and TRBJ1-1, with a tentative D call TRBD1 (6 bases). Germline V gene lookup returns CDR1 MNHEY and CDR2 SMNVEV (reference sequence). The CDR3 extends over 14 amino acids. With 6 bases removed from V and 6 bases from J, the gap between germline ends came to 17 bases. The CDR3 region is CASSWGVRGPEAFF. The DNA of the CDR3 is TGTGCCAGCAGCTGGGGTGTCAGGGGACCTGAAGCTTTCTTT.